This T cell receptor beta chain was observed in a study of blood T cell repertoires in COVID-19. Study as a whole: Acute and convalescent COVID-19 samples came from the United States, Italy and Spain. T cells, B-cell-depleted T cells, or PBMCs provided the cDNA or gDNA that served as material.

The CDR3 length is 15 residues. Per germline, CDR1 MNHEY and CDR2 SMNVEV (reference sequence). V lost 4 bases to trimming and J lost 1 base; unmatched junction nucleotides: 6. Authors' processing steps: Researchers report that nucleated cell counts were estimated from reference gene primer amplification. Clones were sequenced by immunoSEQ multiplex PCR, and TCRdb holds only the in-frame ones, with some missing. That table supplies the V and J calls and clone size; D and trimming were determined from the DNA. The sample lists over 200,000 clones; over 80% were seen once. The specimen was peripheral blood. The clonotype comes from a middle-aged man with acute or convalescent COVID-19. The chain combines TRBV27 with TRBJ2-7; 8 positions match TRBD1. The CDR3 loop is CASSSLGTGSYEQYF. The CDR3 coding sequence is TGTGCCAGCAGTTCTCTCGGGACAGGTTCCTACGAGCAGTACTTC.